Below are 29 T cell receptor beta chains sequenced from a single sample in a study of T cell changes during pregnancy in multiple sclerosis. Profiling relied on immunoSEQ multiplex PCR, and the TCRdb table lists in-frame clones only, not all of them. The data contain approximately 59,000 clones, approximately 90% of them singletons. Source: peripheral blood, taken in the third trimester of pregnancy. Receptors were obtained from a female donor in good health, enrolled as a control in a pregnancy study.

The chain combines TRBV21-1 with TRBJ1-2; the D segment call TRBD1 is taken from the table without a DNA check. TRBV21-1 is a pseudogene. This CDR3 spans 16 amino acids. The CDR3 nucleotides read TGTGCCAGCAGCAACGTAACCGGACAGGGGCCCTATGGCTACACCTTC. It codes for CASSNVTGQGPYGYTF.

This clone was recorded once. V gene TRBV5-1 combines with J gene TRBJ1-5; 8 nucleotides match TRBD1. With 4 bases clipped from V and 7 bases from J, the junction kept 7 bases outside the gene matches. Per the germline V gene, CDR1 is SGHRS and CDR2 is YFSETQ. The CDR3 extends over 14 amino acids. Written as DNA, the CDR3 is TGCGCCAGCAGCAACGGACAGGGTGGACAGCCCCAGCATTTT. Protein sequence: CASSNGQGGQPQHF.

This chain joins TRBV7-2 and TRBJ1-2; TRBD1 matches 8 bases. Losses at the gene ends were 5 bases for V and 4 bases for J; bases not matched to a gene: 6. The CDR3 spans 14 residues. CDR1 is SGHTA and CDR2 is FQGNSA in the germline V gene. CDR3 sequence (DNA): TGTGCCAGCAGCCGCGGGACAGGACCCTATGGCTACACCTTC. It translates to CASSRGTGPYGYTF.

The gene calls are TRBV19 and TRBJ1-5; 12 bases map to TRBD1. The junction had 3 bases not matched to a gene; V was cut back by 5 bases and J by 4 bases. CDR3 length: 15 residues. CDR1 is LNHDA and CDR2 is SQIVND in the germline V gene (reference sequence). In DNA, the CDR3 is TGTGCCAGTAGTCCGGGACAGGGGGCAAATCAGCCCCAGCATTTT. Translated, it gives CASSPGQGANQPQHF. Together with reference TRBV19 and TRBJ1-5, the CDR3 gives the full variable domain: DGGITQSPKYLFRKEGQNVTLSCEQNLNHDAMYWYRQDPGQGLRLIYYSQIVNDFQKGDIAEGYSVSREKKESFPLTVTSAQKNPTAFYLCASSPGQGANQPQHFGDGTRLSIL.

This chain connects TRBV30 to TRBJ1-2, with 10 bases matching TRBD1. CDR3 length: 13 amino acids. From germline, CDR1 is GTSNPN and CDR2 SVGIG (reference sequence). V dropped 8 bases and J dropped 5; count of bases not matched to a gene: 8. Here the CDR3 DNA reads TGTGCCGGGGGGGGACAGGGGAAATATGGCTACACCTTC. It yields the protein CAGGGQGKYGYTF. Filled out from reference TRBV30 and TRBJ1-2, the complete variable domain reads SQTIHQWPATLVQPVGSPLSLECTVEGTSNPNLYWYRQAAGRGLQLLFYSVGIGQISSEVPQNLSASRPQDRQFILSSKKLLLSDSGFYLCAGGGQGKYGYTFGSGTRLTVV.

This chain joins TRBV19 and TRBJ1-4; D gene uncertain. The V and J ends lost 3 bases and 8 bases respectively, with 7 bases between them. CDR1 is LNHDA, CDR2 SQIVND, per germline (reference sequence). The CDR3 covers 12 residues. In DNA form, the CDR3 reads TGTGCCAGTAGTATTCGGGGAGAAAAACTGTTTTTT. Translation: CASSIRGEKLFF.

The J gene is TRBJ1-5, the V gene TRBV2, with D perhaps TRBD1 (5 bases). This CDR3 has 13 amino acids. Trimming shortened V by 8 bases and J by 0 bases, and 8 bases separated the two germline ends. Per the germline V gene, CDR1 is SNHLY and CDR2 is FYNNEI. CDR3: CASQTDSNQPQHF. The DNA of the CDR3 is TGTGCCAGCCAGACAGATAGCAATCAGCCCCAGCATTTT.

The chain links TRBV4-2 to TRBJ1-2; no clear D. Germline CDR1 LGHNA, CDR2 YNFKEQ. Trimming cost V 4 bases and J 4 bases, with 7 bases left between them. This CDR3 has 12 amino acids. The CDR3 spells CASSLDTYGYTF. In nucleotides, the CDR3 is TGTGCCAGCAGCCTCGACACCTATGGCTACACCTTC.

The chain joins TRBV7-9 to TRBJ2-2, with TRBD2 as a possible D gene (5 bases). V was clipped by 5 bases and J by 7 bases, with 14 bases between them. Germline V gene lookup returns CDR1 SEHNR and CDR2 FQNEAQ (reference sequence). The CDR3 is made up of 14 amino acids. The CDR3, as DNA: TGTGCCAGCAGCGAACCTGGACGGGGCGGGGAGCTGTTTTTT. This gives the protein CASSEPGRGGELFF. Looking up the rest from reference TRBV7-9 and TRBJ2-2 gives the full variable domain: DTGVSQNPRHKITKRGQNVTFRCDPISEHNRLYWYRQTLGQGPEFLTYFQNEAQLEKSRLLSDRFSAERPKGSFSTLEIQRTEQGDSAMYLCASSEPGRGGELFFGEGSRLTVL.

The CDR3 spells CASSMIRADEQYF. The DNA for the CDR3 is TGTGCCAGTAGTATGATCAGGGCGGACGAGCAGTACTTC. The J gene is TRBJ2-7, the V gene TRBV19; D is possibly TRBD1 (5 bases). Deletions cut 3 bases from V and 5 bases from J, with 11 bases between. Germline V lookup: CDR1 LNHDA, CDR2 SQIVND (reference sequence). This CDR3 comprises 13 residues.

This clone was counted between two and nine times. This chain links TRBV5-1 with TRBJ1-1; D call uncertain. V dropped 4 bases and J dropped 0 bases, with 10 bases sitting between them. From germline, CDR1 is SGHRS and CDR2 YFSETQ. This CDR3 spans 14 amino acids. The CDR3 spells CASSRSTVNTEAFF. The CDR3, as DNA: TGCGCCAGCAGCCGCTCAACTGTGAACACTGAAGCTTTCTTT. Together with reference TRBV5-1 and TRBJ1-1, the CDR3 gives the full variable domain: KAGVTQTPRYLIKTRGQQVTLSCSPISGHRSVSWYQQTPGQGLQFLFEYFSETQRNKGNFPGRFSGRQFSNSRSEMNVSTLELGDSALYLCASSRSTVNTEAFFGQGTRLTVV.

This rearrangement joins TRBV28 to TRBJ1-1; the D gene is possibly TRBD1 (6 bases). V was trimmed by 7 bases and J by 1 base, leaving 10 bases between them. CDR1 is MDHEN, CDR2 SYDVKM, per germline. This CDR3 region has 13 residues. In DNA, the CDR3 is TGTGCCAGCACCTTGGGACAGAACACTGAAGCTTTCTTT. Its translation: CASTLGQNTEAFF.

The J gene is TRBJ2-2, the V gene TRBV7-6; 9 nucleotides line up with TRBD2. Germline CDR1 and CDR2: SGHVS and FNYEAQ. This CDR3 is 16 amino acids long. V was pared by 1 base and J by 1 base, with 1 base of the junction left unmatched. The CDR3 bases are TGTGCCAGCAGCTTAGAACTAGCGGGGAACACCGGGGAGCTGTTTTTT. Amino acid sequence: CASSLELAGNTGELFF.

The chain combines TRBV4-2 with TRBJ1-3; a weak D match, TRBD1 (6 bases). Trimming cost V 0 bases and J 2 bases, with 11 bases left between them. Germline-derived CDR1 and CDR2 are LGHNA and YNFKEQ. The CDR3 totals 16 residues. The CDR3 nucleotides are TGTGCCAGCAGCCAAGATGCCAGGGGCGCTGGAAACACCATATATTTT. The encoded protein is CASSQDARGAGNTIYF.

V and J are TRBV6-1 and TRBJ1-6, with 9 positions matching TRBD1. In germline, CDR1 is MNHNS, CDR2 SASEGT. CDR3 length equals 15 residues. Losses at the gene ends were 3 bases for V and 7 bases for J; bases not matched to a gene: 4. In DNA form, the CDR3 reads TGTGCCAGCAGTGATCGGGGACAGGGCAATTCACCCCTCCACTTT. It translates to CASSDRGQGNSPLHF.

This clone was observed a single time. This chain connects TRBV25-1 to TRBJ1-1, with D perhaps matching TRBD1 (5 bases). Germline V lookup: CDR1 MGHDK, CDR2 SYGVNS. V dropped 6 bases and J dropped 1 base, with 12 bases sitting between them. The CDR3 is made up of 14 amino acids. The CDR3: CASSPFGGNTEAFF. The CDR3 nucleotides are TGTGCCAGCAGCCCTTTCGGGGGGAACACTGAAGCTTTCTTT.

This rearrangement joins TRBV20-1 to TRBJ1-2; unclear D gene. Germline V gene data show CDR1 as DFQATT and CDR2 as SNEGSKA (reference sequence). The V end lost 5 bases, the J end lost 7 bases, and 8 bases lay between the germline ends. This CDR3 has 10 amino acids. CDR3 loop: CSALYSGYTF. Here the CDR3 DNA reads TGCAGTGCTCTTTACTCTGGCTACACCTTC.

The rearrangement joins TRBV19 to TRBJ1-6, with a possible D match to TRBD1 (6 bases). Germline-derived CDR1 and CDR2 are LNHDA and SQIVND (reference sequence). The V end was cut by 3 bases, the J end by 10 bases, with 13 bases between. CDR3 length equals 14 residues. CDR3 nucleotide sequence: TGTGCCAGTAGTATTCTCAGGGGTTCATCACCCCTCCACTTT. Translation gives CASSILRGSSPLHF.

DNA of the CDR3: TGTGCCAGCAGCTATTCGGGTGTCGAAAAACTGTTTTTT. As protein: CASSYSGVEKLFF. The chain has TRBV5-5 and TRBJ1-4, with D unresolved. Trimming cost V 3 bases and J 8 bases, with 11 bases left between them. Germline CDR1 and CDR2: SGHKS and YYEKEE (reference sequence). The CDR3 length is 13 residues.

This chain connects TRBV30 to TRBJ2-5, with D unclear. V lost 1 base and J lost 3, with 6 bases in between. The CDR3 totals 12 residues. Germline V gives CDR1 GTSNPN, CDR2 SVGIG (reference sequence). CDR3 sequence reads: CAWSDYKETQYF. As DNA, the CDR3 is TGTGCCTGGAGTGATTATAAAGAGACCCAGTACTTC.

CDR3 nucleotide sequence: TGTGCCACCAGCTCACCGGGACAGTTAAACTCCTACGAGCAGTACTTC. It codes for CATSSPGQLNSYEQYF. The chain links TRBV15 to TRBJ2-7; 7 bases are a match to TRBD1. This CDR3 comprises 16 residues. V shed 5 bases, J shed 0 bases, and the junction held 10 bases outside the gene matches. The germline CDR1 and CDR2 sequences are LNHNV and YYDKDF (reference sequence).

The V gene is TRBV6-5, the J gene TRBJ1-1; D is unclear. This CDR3 has 14 amino acids. Trimming shortened V by 5 bases and J by 2 bases, and 12 bases separated the two germline ends. Germline V gene sequence: CDR1 MNHEY, CDR2 SVGAGI. In DNA, the CDR3 is TGTGCCAGCAGTCTAGGCGGGTCAAACACTGAAGCTTTCTTT. Its protein product is CASSLGGSNTEAFF.

This clone was detected once. This chain uses TRBV19 with TRBJ2-1, with TRBD1 matching 9 bases. V was clipped by 0 bases and J by 7 bases; unmatched bases: 4. The CDR3 runs to 15 residues. Germline CDR1 is LNHDA and CDR2 is SQIVND (reference sequence). The CDR3 coding sequence is TGTGCCAGTAGTATAGATGGACAGGGGTTAAATGAGCAGTTCTTC. Its translation is CASSIDGQGLNEQFF.

The chain couples TRBV6-6 to TRBJ1-1; the D gene is possibly TRBD1 (5 bases). This CDR3 is 14 amino acids long. Trimming stripped 8 bases from V and 4 bases from J, with 17 bases between. Germline assignment: CDR1 MNHNY and CDR2 SVGAGI (reference sequence). The CDR3 here is CASRAGDRSTEAFF. The CDR3 coding sequence is TGTGCCAGCCGAGCGGGGGATAGGAGCACTGAAGCTTTCTTT.

This chain links TRBV30 with TRBJ2-1; the match to TRBD1 covers 7 bases. V lost 8 bases and J lost 9; bases outside the gene matches: 7. CDR3 length: 11 residues. Germline CDR1 GTSNPN, CDR2 SVGIG (reference sequence). CDR3 in DNA: TGTGCCGCCAACAGGGGCACTGAGCAGTTCTTC. Its translation is CAANRGTEQFF.

The V and J genes are TRBV16 and TRBJ1-6; 7 bases align to TRBD1. The ends lost 6 bases at V and 4 bases at J; junction bases unmatched: 6. Germline-derived CDR1 and CDR2 are KGHSY and FQNENV. The CDR3 has 15 amino acids. CDR3 DNA: TGTGCCAGCAGTACAGGGGTTGGGTATAATTCACCCCTCCACTTT. Its translation: CASSTGVGYNSPLHF.

This clone was picked up a small number of times. The V call is TRBV2, the J call TRBJ2-2, with 8 nucleotides matching TRBD2. CDR3 length: 14 residues. Germline-derived CDR1 and CDR2 are SNHLY and FYNNEI. V trimming: 8 bases; J trimming: 5 bases; junction bases outside the gene matches: 7. The CDR3 spells CASRGGISTGELFF. The CDR3 DNA reads TGTGCCAGCCGGGGGGGCATCAGTACCGGGGAGCTGTTTTTT.

The chain couples TRBV11-2 to TRBJ2-7; weak D call: TRBD1 (6 bases). The length of the CDR3 is 14 residues. Germline V gene data show CDR1 as SGHAT and CDR2 as FQNNGV. V was pared by 5 bases and J by 1 base, with 12 bases between. CDR3 residues: CASSQPQGSYEQYF. For the CDR3, the DNA is TGTGCCAGCAGCCAGCCCCAGGGGTCCTACGAGCAGTACTTC. Together with reference TRBV11-2 and TRBJ2-7, the CDR3 gives the full variable domain: EAGVAQSPRYKIIEKRQSVAFWCNPISGHATLYWYQQILGQGPKLLIQFQNNGVVDDSQLPKDRFSAERLKGVDSTLKIQPAKLEDSAVYLCASSQPQGSYEQYFGPGTRLTVT.

The V call is TRBV4-3, the J call TRBJ2-3; 10 bases line up with TRBD2. CDR3 length: 17 residues. V trimming: 0 bases; J trimming: 4 bases; junction bases outside the gene matches: 7. CDR1 is LGHNA and CDR2 is YSLEER in the germline V gene. CDR3 coding DNA: TGCGCCAGCAGCCAAGAACCAGCGGGGGGGAGCTCAGATACGCAGTATTTT. As protein: CASSQEPAGGSSDTQYF.